The 9 T cell receptor beta chains below all came from one sample that was sequenced in a study of T-cell reconstitution after alpha-beta-depleted transplantation in children. Unique molecular identifiers featured in how the TCRbeta library was prepared. TCRdb processed the PCR reads anew with MiXCR; each CDR3 protein has one entry. Of 360,000 or so distinct CDR3 sequences in the sample, just over 20% were seen once. The starting material was PBMCs from the stem cell graft donor, obtained from the stem cell graft. These receptors originate from a human donor who donated a stem cell graft to a child with acute myeloid leukemia.

In its sample, this clonotype was seen a few times. The V call is TRBV5-1, the J call TRBJ1-3; D gene uncertain. The CDR3 is made up of 15 amino acids. Germline V gene lookup returns CDR1 SGHRS and CDR2 YFSETQ. V shed 4 bases and J shed 0 bases, with 11 bases lying between them. The DNA for the CDR3 is TGCGCCAGCAGCGTCAGCGGATTCTCTGGAAACACCATATATTTT. It specifies CASSVSGFSGNTIYF.

The chain couples TRBV19 to TRBJ2-2; D is unresolved. Germline V gene lookup returns CDR1 LNHDA and CDR2 SQIVND (reference sequence). V shed 4 bases and J shed 1 base, with 4 bases lying between them. The CDR3 is 13 residues long. CDR3 DNA: TGTGCCAGTAGTACCAAGAACACCGGGGAGCTGTTTTTT. Its protein is CASSTKNTGELFF.

This clonotype was counted ten times or more. The chain uses TRBV20-1 and TRBJ2-7; possibly TRBD1 for D (6 bases). This CDR3 contains 13 residues. Trimming took off 6 bases at V and 4 bases at J, with 16 bases between the two ends. CDR1 DFQATT and CDR2 SNEGSKA come from the germline V gene (reference sequence). The CDR3 here is CSAITGSEYEQYF. DNA of the CDR3: TGCAGTGCCATAACAGGGTCGGAGTACGAGCAGTACTTC.

The chain combines TRBV6-2 or TRBV6-3 with TRBJ1-1, with D possibly being TRBD1 (6 bases). CDR3 length: 17 residues. CDR1 and CDR2 from the germline V gene are MNHEY and SVGEGT. V lost 2 bases, J lost 0 bases, and 16 bases lay in between. The CDR3 loop is CASSYSRRGQMNTEAFF. Written as DNA, the CDR3 is TGTGCCAGCAGTTACAGTAGAAGGGGACAAATGAACACTGAAGCTTTCTTT.

This clonotype was seen many times. The chain has TRBV20-1 and TRBJ1-1; D is uncertain. This CDR3 is built from 13 residues. Per germline, CDR1 DFQATT and CDR2 SNEGSKA (reference sequence). Trimming removed 3 bases from V and 1 base from J, with 9 bases in between. CDR3 sequence (DNA): TGCAGTGCTAGTTCTGAGGCGAACACTGAAGCTTTCTTT. It yields the protein CSASSEANTEAFF.

The chain recombines TRBV15 with TRBJ1-5; D is uncertain. The V and J ends lost 1 base and 5 bases respectively, with 6 bases between them. Germline CDR1 reads LNHNV; CDR2 reads YYDKDF (reference sequence). This CDR3 region has 13 residues. CDR3 protein: CATSRGIYQPQHF. CDR3 DNA sequence: TGTGCCACCAGCAGAGGGATTTATCAGCCCCAGCATTTT.

The chain has TRBV20-1 and TRBJ2-7, with TRBD2 matching 8 bases. The ends lost 2 bases at V and 2 bases at J; junction bases unmatched: 8. Germline V gene data show CDR1 as DFQATT and CDR2 as SNEGSKA (reference sequence). The length of the CDR3 is 15 residues. In DNA, the CDR3 is TGCAGTGCTAGAAGATTCGGGGGGGCGGCCTACGAGCAGTACTTC. It translates to CSARRFGGAAYEQYF.

V and J are TRBV28 and TRBJ1-1; possibly TRBD1 for D (6 bases). Germline-derived CDR1 and CDR2 are MDHEN and SYDVKM. The CDR3 runs 11 residues. The DNA for the CDR3 is TGTGGATTTAGGAGGGGGACTGAAGCTTTCTTT. The encoded protein is CGFRRGTEAFF.

The chain combines TRBV13 with TRBJ1-1; unclear D gene. Germline V CDR1 and CDR2: PRHDT, FYEKMQ (reference sequence). The V end lost 6 bases, the J end lost 1 base, and 12 bases lay between the germline ends. The CDR3 covers 14 residues. The CDR3, as DNA: TGTGCCAGCAGTTCTTGGACTGAGAACACTGAAGCTTTCTTT. Amino acids: CASSSWTENTEAFF.